The subject of this entry is one T cell receptor beta chain. Its matching antigen is unknown. No conserved phenylalanine or tryptophan ends this CDR3, so it is likely a read error. For CDR3 and TCR beta VDJ profiling, genomic DNA was the template used. Each CDR3 protein is one row after TCRdb ran MiXCR on the reads. The sample has around 21,000 distinct CDR3 sequences, almost 40% seen once. The data belong to a study of CD8+CD57+ T cells in acquired aplastic anemia. Study conclusions and caveats: Against the total CD4+ and CD8+ pools, patient CD8+CD57+ cells had lower diversity. Researchers reported that CD8+ Simpson's diversity was not significantly different in patients versus controls.

All sequencing subjects had displayed CD8+CD57+ cell expansion on flow cytometry. CD8+CD57+ cells were bead-enriched, giving a mean 1.6 ug DNA. Germline values: CDR1 MGHDK, CDR2 SYGVNS. V was shortened by 3 bases and J by 10 bases, with 13 bases between the two germline ends. The CDR3 is 14 residues long. The chain combines TRBV25-1 with TRBJ1-6; no reliable D call. This clonotype originated in a human donor with aplastic anemia. The sequencing sample was made of CD8+CD57+ T cells sorted from PBMCs. Stated subset: bead-enriched CD8+CD57+ effector memory T cells from SAA patients. The DNA of the CDR3 is TGTGCCAGCAGTGATGGCATCCGAGGATCACCCCTCCACCTT. Its protein is CASSDGIRGSPLHL.